The 5 T cell receptor beta chains below all came from one sample that was sequenced in a study of T-cell reconstitution after alpha-beta-depleted transplantation in children. Unique molecular identifiers were used to barcode this TCRbeta library. TCRdb analysed the PCR reads with MiXCR anew, one entry per CDR3 protein. In the table there are roughly 350,000 distinct CDR3 sequences, around 15% of which are singletons. The input for sequencing was PBMCs, mostly from graft donor cells, taken 360 days after TCRalphabeta/CD19-depleted stem cell transplant. The receptors stem from a male patient aged 2-10 years who had a stem cell transplant for acute lymphoblastic leukemia, so the T cells may come from the graft donor.

There are a few counts of this clonotype. The chain has TRBV12-3 or TRBV12-4 and TRBJ2-7; D gene uncertain. V shed 6 bases and J shed 1 base, with 13 bases lying between them. The length of the CDR3 is 14 residues. CDR3 in DNA: TGTGCCAGCAGGTATAGGGTAGGGTCCTACGAGCAGTACTTC. Protein: CASRYRVGSYEQYF.

This chain links TRBV7-8 with TRBJ2-3, with 12 positions matching TRBD2. J was trimmed by 8 bases and V by 5 bases; bases with no gene match: 26. Per germline, CDR1 SGHVS and CDR2 FQNEAQ. This CDR3 is built from 21 residues. CDR3 region: CASSPGFVLIRGTSGRPTQYF. Written as DNA, the CDR3 is TGTGCCAGCAGCCCAGGATTCGTACTAATTCGAGGGACTAGCGGGCGTCCTACGCAGTATTTT.

The chain is built from TRBV7-2 and TRBJ2-5; D assignment may be TRBD1 or TRBD2 (5 bases each). The CDR3 has 15 residues. The germline V gene has CDR1 SGHTA and CDR2 FQGNSA. Deletions cut 4 bases from V and 5 bases from J, with 17 bases between. For the CDR3, the DNA is TGTGCCAGCAGCTCCTCGGGGACCGCCTGGGAGACCCAGTACTTC. It translates to CASSSSGTAWETQYF.

This clonotype was counted many times. The J gene is TRBJ1-2, the V gene TRBV29-1; the D gene is possibly TRBD1 (5 bases). V lost 3 bases to trimming and J lost 4 bases, with 12 bases between them. The length of the CDR3 is 13 residues. CDR1 is SQVTM and CDR2 is ANQGSEA in the germline V gene. The CDR3 here is CSVDPGLSYGYTF. The CDR3, as DNA: TGCAGCGTTGACCCAGGGTTAAGCTATGGCTACACCTTC.

This clonotype appeared many times. J is TRBJ1-6 and V is TRBV10-3; D is unresolved. Germline V gene data show CDR1 as ENHRY and CDR2 as SYGVKD. The length of the CDR3 is 13 residues. V was cut by 3 bases and J by 8 bases, with 8 bases left in between. This CDR3 is CAISDGFYSPLHF. As DNA, the CDR3 is TGTGCCATCAGTGACGGCTTCTATTCACCCCTCCACTTT.